This TCR beta chain was identified in a study of T cells in Graves' hyperthyroidism and ophthalmopathy. Germline assignment: CDR1 SGHAT and CDR2 FQNNGV. V was clipped by 5 bases and J by 5 bases; unmatched bases: 11. The CDR3 runs 16 residues. Researchers took RNA transcripts and amplified the TCR beta CDR3 regions from them. Initially, a first-round RT-PCR of the TCR CDR3 employed the HTBI primer set. Each CDR3 protein is one row after TCRdb ran MiXCR on the multiplex PCR reads. The sample holds over 650,000 distinct CDR3 sequences; about 17% are singletons and the top ten take under 8.5%. This clonotype was detected ten times or more.

The gene calls are TRBV11-2 and TRBJ2-3; 9 bases map to TRBD2. The sample taken for sequencing was blood. This sequence was found in a man aged 18 to 35 with Graves' hyperthyroidism. CDR3 DNA sequence: TGTGCCAGCAGCCTGGGTGTCCTAGCGGGAATAGATACGCAGTATTTT. It is translated as CASSLGVLAGIDTQYF.